This is a list of T cell receptor beta chains from one sample in a study of CD8 T cells in Susac syndrome. TCRdb reanalysed the immunoSEQ multiplex PCR reads using MiXCR and keeps one entry per CDR3 protein. Seen here are around 100,000 distinct CDR3 sequences, around 96% observed once, and the top ten hold 0.3%. The sample was CD8+ T cells from PBMCs. These receptors came from a human donor with Susac syndrome. The CDR3 runs from the conserved cysteine through the conserved F or W. D genes are given only for firm matches. A clone size is listed for some rows: how often the clone was seen (once, few, many), or a class if it is expanded.

d_gene	v_gene	abundance	j_gene	CDR3aa	CDR3nt
NA	TRBV9	NA	TRBJ2-7	CASSVGSGTEQYF	TGTGCCAGCAGCGTAGGGTCCGGGACCGAGCAGTACTTC
NA	TRBV4-1	NA	TRBJ2-6	CASSPSASRSGANVLTF	TGCGCCAGCAGCCCCTCGGCGTCCCGCTCTGGGGCCAACGTCCTGACTTTC
TRBD1	TRBV6-2/TRBV6-3	NA	TRBJ1-2	CASNRGEGANYGYTF	TGTGCCAGCAACCGTGGGGAGGGGGCCAACTATGGCTACACCTTC
NA	TRBV7-3	NA	TRBJ2-5	CASSGDGAPQETQYF	TGTGCCAGCAGCGGAGATGGGGCTCCGCAAGAGACCCAGTACTTC
TRBD1	TRBV7-3	few	TRBJ1-2	CASSPGQGAGGYTF	TGTGCCAGCAGCCCCGGACAGGGGGCGGGAGGCTACACCTTC
TRBD1	TRBV27	NA	TRBJ2-7	CASRKQGASYEQYF	TGTGCCAGCAGAAAACAGGGGGCTTCCTACGAGCAGTACTTC
NA	TRBV20-1	NA	TRBJ2-5	CSARERGQISGERETQYF	TGCAGTGCTAGAGAGAGAGGGCAGATCTCGGGGGAGAGAGAGACCCAGTACTTC
NA	TRBV6-4	NA	TRBJ2-6	CASSDSRGSGANVLTF	TGTGCCAGCAGTGACTCGAGGGGCTCTGGGGCCAACGTCCTGACTTTC
NA	TRBV7-9	NA	TRBJ1-2	CASSGQTEYYGYTF	TGTGCCAGCAGCGGGCAGACAGAATACTATGGCTACACCTTC
TRBD1	TRBV12-3/TRBV12-4	NA	TRBJ1-2	CASSGGQAYGYTF	TGTGCCAGCAGTGGGGGACAGGCCTATGGCTACACCTTC
NA	TRBV5-6	NA	TRBJ2-7	CASSTGTPYEQYF	TGTGCCAGCAGCACCGGGACGCCCTACGAGCAGTACTTC
NA	TRBV9	NA	TRBJ2-7	CASSVAPGAYEQYF	TGTGCCAGCAGCGTAGCCCCGGGGGCCTACGAGCAGTACTTC
TRBD2	TRBV12-3/TRBV12-4	NA	TRBJ2-5	CASSLKLAGPTQYF	TGTGCCAGCAGTTTAAAACTAGCGGGGCCGACCCAGTACTTC
TRBD1	TRBV6-5	NA	TRBJ1-1	CASSHTGTVNTEAFF	TGTGCCAGCAGTCATACCGGGACAGTGAACACTGAAGCTTTCTTT
TRBD2	TRBV29-1	NA	TRBJ2-1	CSVGVAGTWGNEQFF	TGCAGCGTTGGTGTAGCGGGGACTTGGGGCAATGAGCAGTTCTTC
TRBD1	TRBV29-1	NA	TRBJ1-1	CSVDDRATEAFF	TGCAGCGTTGACGACAGGGCGACTGAAGCTTTCTTT
NA	TRBV3-1	NA	TRBJ2-1	CASSPPGTAQVLLGEQFF	TGTGCCAGCAGCCCCCCCGGAACGGCACAGGTCTTGTTGGGTGAGCAGTTCTTC
TRBD1	TRBV18	NA	TRBJ2-7	CASSETGVGYEQYF	TGTGCCAGCTCGGAAACAGGGGTAGGCTACGAGCAGTACTTC
NA	TRBV7-3	NA	TRBJ2-1	CASSRTRGDNEQFF	TGTGCCAGCAGTCGGACTAGGGGGGACAATGAGCAGTTCTTC
TRBD2	TRBV3-1	NA	TRBJ2-2	CASSQDSGTNTGELFF	TGTGCCAGCAGCCAAGATAGCGGGACGAACACCGGGGAGCTGTTTTTT
TRBD2	TRBV20-1	NA	TRBJ2-7	CSARDPAGGPYEQYF	TGCAGTGCTAGAGATCCGGCGGGGGGGCCGTACGAGCAGTACTTC
NA	TRBV29-1	NA	TRBJ2-1	CSTSGGFLNEQFF	TGCAGCACTTCCGGGGGTTTCCTGAATGAGCAGTTCTTC
NA	TRBV13	NA	TRBJ1-2	CASSLGLGGYTF	TGTGCCAGCAGCTTAGGACTGGGCGGCTACACCTTC
NA	TRBV4-1	NA	TRBJ2-7	CASSQGEQGGYEQYF	TGCGCCAGCAGCCAAGGGGAACAGGGAGGCTACGAGCAGTACTTC
NA	TRBV29-1	NA	TRBJ2-7	CSVDVGLTPKGNSYEQYF	TGCAGCGTTGATGTGGGGTTGACCCCAAAGGGGAACTCCTACGAGCAGTACTTC
TRBD1	TRBV5-1	NA	TRBJ2-1	CASSGSWGQGNEQFF	TGCGCCAGCAGCGGATCCTGGGGACAGGGCAATGAGCAGTTCTTC
NA	TRBV3-1	NA	TRBJ2-6	CASSQEPSRVAGANVLTF	TGTGCCAGCAGCCAAGAGCCCTCGCGGGTGGCTGGGGCCAACGTCCTGACTTTC
NA	TRBV28	NA	TRBJ1-4	CASSFSGGGKLFF	TGTGCCAGCAGTTTCAGTGGTGGAGGAAAACTGTTTTTT
NA	TRBV7-9	NA	TRBJ2-3	CASSFGQGPDTQYF	TGTGCCAGCAGCTTCGGGCAAGGTCCGGATACGCAGTATTTT
TRBD2	TRBV6-5	NA	TRBJ2-5	CASRQSASGVETQYF	TGTGCCAGCAGGCAGAGCGCAAGCGGGGTCGAGACCCAGTACTTC
TRBD2	TRBV13	NA	TRBJ2-5	CASSWRLAGGKSWETQYF	TGTGCCAGCAGCTGGAGACTAGCGGGAGGGAAGTCTTGGGAGACCCAGTACTTC
NA	TRBV9	once	TRBJ2-3	CASSVADDAQYF	TGTGCCAGCAGCGTAGCGGACGATGCGCAGTATTTT
TRBD1	TRBV14	NA	TRBJ2-1	CASSPDPGGYNEQFF	TGTGCCAGCAGCCCGGACCCAGGGGGATACAATGAGCAGTTCTTC
TRBD1	TRBV19	NA	TRBJ1-2	CASSPRVPGQRDGYTF	TGTGCCAGTAGTCCACGAGTGCCGGGACAGAGAGATGGCTACACCTTC
NA	TRBV3-1	NA	TRBJ1-1	CASSPRGDTEAFF	TGTGCCAGCAGCCCACGGGGGGACACTGAAGCTTTCTTT
NA	TRBV6-5	NA	TRBJ2-5	CATGRETQYF	TGTGCCACAGGCCGAGAGACCCAGTACTTC
NA	TRBV7-2	NA	TRBJ2-7	CASSLGAPLYEQYF	TGTGCCAGCAGCCTTGGGGCTCCTTTATACGAGCAGTACTTC
TRBD1	TRBV12-3/TRBV12-4	few	TRBJ2-5	CASRTGVETQYF	TGTGCCAGCAGGACAGGGGTAGAGACCCAGTACTTC
TRBD1	TRBV24-1	once	TRBJ2-1	CATSEGGTGTSYNEQFF	TGTGCCACCAGTGAAGGGGGGACAGGGACCTCCTACAATGAGCAGTTCTTC
NA	TRBV20-1	NA	TRBJ2-4	CSAREGGNIQYF	TGCAGTGCTAGAGAAGGGGGGAACATTCAGTACTTC
NA	TRBV1	NA	TRBJ2-5	CTSSQRGASGHQETQYF	TGCACCAGCAGCCAGAGAGGGGCTAGCGGCCATCAAGAGACCCAGTACTTC
NA	TRBV29-1	NA	TRBJ2-7	CSVEDLRAEQYF	TGCAGCGTTGAAGATCTCAGGGCCGAGCAGTACTTC